This T cell receptor beta chain was sequenced in a study of tumor and adjacent non-tumor tissue in lung cancer. Overall study context: Some 4.1 million productive TCRbeta reads were obtained per sample on average. Study-wide points: Tumor repertoires had a smaller top 100 clone share than normal lung.

No cell sorting was done before RNA was extracted from the tissue. Distant lung tissue was collected more than 3 cm away from the tumor edge. This clonotype counts as medium-sized. What it binds is not known. Looked up from germline, CDR1 is SGHNT and CDR2 is YENEEA. CDR3 length: 14 amino acids. Trimming cost V 4 bases and J 2 bases; bases outside gene matches: 4. The library came from three nested PCR rounds adapted from ARM-PCR protocols. From the multiplex PCR reads, TCRdb called clonotypes with MiXCR, one entry per CDR3 protein. Of tens of thousands of distinct CDR3 sequences in the sample, approximately 59% are singletons; the top ten hold around 17%.

This sequence joins TRBV11-3 and TRBJ1-2; TRBD1 matches at 7 bases. What was sequenced was distant non-tumor lung tissue. The sequence was obtained from a woman aged 40-49 years with non-small cell lung cancer. The CDR3 sequence: CASSSGQTNYGYTF. In nucleotides, the CDR3 is TGTGCCAGCAGCTCGGGACAGACGAACTATGGCTACACCTTC.